This T cell receptor beta chain originates from a study of cytomegalovirus exposure and HLA in healthy donors. Between the trimmed V and J ends, which lost 4 bases and 5 bases, there was a span of 29 bases. Germline V CDR1 and CDR2: LNHDA, SQIVND (reference sequence). The CDR3 totals 20 residues. PCR employed 60 Vbeta and 13 Jbeta primers. Method: immunoSEQ multiplex PCR; TCRdb's copy keeps in-frame clones and lacks some. This sample yields just under 250,000 clones, of which about 81% are seen a single time; 5.4% belongs to the top ten. The V and J genes are TRBV19 and TRBJ2-2; TRBD1 might be the D (5 bases). The sequencing input was PBMCs. The sequence was obtained from a woman aged 40-49 years in good health and CMV-seropositive. In DNA form, the CDR3 reads TGTGCCAGTAGTAGCTCTCATTCCGGCAGGACACGACGAGATACCGGGGAGCTGTTTTTT. Its protein product is CASSSSHSGRTRRDTGELFF.